Listed below are T cell receptor beta chains from one sample, sequenced in a study of cytomegalovirus exposure and HLA in healthy donors. Clones were read by immunoSEQ multiplex PCR, and TCRdb kept only the in-frame ones, dropping some. Seen here are 75,000 to 95,000 clones, about four fifths observed once, and the top ten hold approximately 2.1%. The source material was PBMCs. Receptor source: a man aged 18 to 29 in good health and CMV-seronegative. The CDR3 runs from the conserved cysteine through the conserved F or W. The order of the fields is clone size, J gene, D gene, V gene, CDR3 DNA, CDR3 protein. The D gene is left open where the match is weak. The size field is filled for only some rows; it gives once, few, many or a size class.

>-|TRBJ1-1|TRBD1|TRBV7-2
TGTGCCAGCAGCTTACGCCGGGACAGGAGAAGCCGCGACACTGAAGCTTTCTTT
CASSLRRDRRSRDTEAFF
>-|TRBJ1-2|-|TRBV4-1
TGCGCCAGCAGCCAAGATGGGGGGGTCTATGGCTACACCTTC
CASSQDGGVYGYTF
>-|TRBJ1-1|-|TRBV5-1
TGCGCCAGCCAGTATTATACGAACACTGAAGCTTTCTTT
CASQYYTNTEAFF
>-|TRBJ2-1|-|TRBV5-4
TGTGCCAGCAGCTTGGGTATCTGGAGCTCCTACAATGAGCAGTTCTTC
CASSLGIWSSYNEQFF
>once|TRBJ2-7|TRBD2|TRBV18
TGTGCCAGCTCACCACTACCCGGGACTAGCGGTTCCTACGAGCAGTACTTC
CASSPLPGTSGSYEQYF
>-|TRBJ2-2|-|TRBV30
TGTGCCTGGGGTAAGACACTGAACACCGGGGAGCTGTTTTTT
CAWGKTLNTGELFF
>-|TRBJ2-1|-|TRBV19
TGTGCCAGGGGTGGAGGGGCGGTACGGAATGAGCAGTTCTTC
CARGGGAVRNEQFF
>medium-sized|TRBJ2-6|-|TRBV29-1
TGCAGCGTTATGGTAGCCCCCTCTGGGGCCAACGTCCTGACTTTC
CSVMVAPSGANVLTF
>few|TRBJ1-1|TRBD1|TRBV10-1
TGCGCCAGCAGCTCGGACAGGGCGAACACTGAAGCTTTCTTT
CASSSDRANTEAFF
>-|TRBJ1-1|-|TRBV5-1
TGCGCCAGCAGCTTGGTAGTGCTGAACACTGAAGCTTTCTTT
CASSLVVLNTEAFF
>-|TRBJ2-1|-|TRBV2
TGTGCCAGCAGTGAAAACCCAGGACACTACAATGAGCAGTTCTTC
CASSENPGHYNEQFF
>-|TRBJ2-1|-|TRBV20-1
TGCAGTGCTAGTGGGGCGGACCAGTTCTTC
CSASGADQFF
>-|TRBJ2-3|TRBD2|TRBV6-5
TGTGCCAGCAGTTCCGGGACTACTTTCACAGATACGCAGTATTTT
CASSSGTTFTDTQYF
>once|TRBJ2-7|-|TRBV5-4
TGTGCCAGCAGCTCACTTGAATCCGGGACATTCTACGAGCAGTACTTC
CASSSLESGTFYEQYF
>-|TRBJ2-5|TRBD1|TRBV29-1
TGCAGCGTTCTGGGACAGGGCTTGTTGGAGCAGTACTTC
CSVLGQGLLEQYF
>-|TRBJ1-3|TRBD1|TRBV9
TGTGCCAGCAGCGTAGATAATCGGGGGACAGACACCATATATTTT
CASSVDNRGTDTIYF
>-|TRBJ2-7|TRBD2|TRBV6-5
TGTGCCAGCAGTTACACCGGCGGGGGGTACGAGCAGTACTTC
CASSYTGGGYEQYF
>-|TRBJ2-3|TRBD2|TRBV5-6
TGTGCCAGCAGCTTGGATTCGGCTAGCGGGGCTAATACGCAGTATTTT
CASSLDSASGANTQYF